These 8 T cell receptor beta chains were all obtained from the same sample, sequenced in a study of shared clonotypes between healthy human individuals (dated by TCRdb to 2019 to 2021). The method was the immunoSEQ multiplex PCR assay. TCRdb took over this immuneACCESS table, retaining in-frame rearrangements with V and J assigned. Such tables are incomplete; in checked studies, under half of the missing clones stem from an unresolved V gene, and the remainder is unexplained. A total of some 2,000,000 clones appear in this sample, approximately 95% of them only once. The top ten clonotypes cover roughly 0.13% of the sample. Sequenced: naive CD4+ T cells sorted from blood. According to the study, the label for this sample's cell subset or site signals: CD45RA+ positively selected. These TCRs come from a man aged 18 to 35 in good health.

The CDR3: CASSSSAIGQAFNEKLFF. CDR3 DNA: TGCGCCAGCAGCTCATCCGCGATTGGACAGGCCTTTAATGAAAAACTGTTTTTT. The chain joins TRBV5-1 to TRBJ1-4, with 7 positions matching TRBD1. The CDR3 has 18 residues. V lost 3 bases and J lost 4; bases outside the gene matches: 15. CDR1 is SGHRS, CDR2 YFSETQ, per germline.

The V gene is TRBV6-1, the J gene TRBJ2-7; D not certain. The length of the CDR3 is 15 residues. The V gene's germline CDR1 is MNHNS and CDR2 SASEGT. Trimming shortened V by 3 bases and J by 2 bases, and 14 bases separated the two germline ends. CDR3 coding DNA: TGTGCCAGCAGTGAGTTGAAGGTTAGGACCTACGAGCAGTACTTC. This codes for CASSELKVRTYEQYF.

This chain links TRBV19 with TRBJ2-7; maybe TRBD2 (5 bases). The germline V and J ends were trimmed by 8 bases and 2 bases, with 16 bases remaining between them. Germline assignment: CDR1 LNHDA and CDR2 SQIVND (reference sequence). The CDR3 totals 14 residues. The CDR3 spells CASSEGYGTYEQYF. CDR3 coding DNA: TGTGCCAGTTCCGAGGGCTACGGCACCTACGAGCAGTACTTC.

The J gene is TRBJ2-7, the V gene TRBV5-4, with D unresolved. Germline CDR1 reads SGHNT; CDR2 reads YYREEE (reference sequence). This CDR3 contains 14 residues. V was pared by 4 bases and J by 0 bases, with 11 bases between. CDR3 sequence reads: CASSGGRSSYEQYF. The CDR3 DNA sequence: TGTGCCAGCAGCGGTGGACGGTCCTCCTACGAGCAGTACTTC. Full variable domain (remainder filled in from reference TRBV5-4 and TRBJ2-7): ETGVTQSPTHLIKTRGQQVTLRCSSQSGHNTVSWYQQALGQGPQFIFQYYREEENGRGNFPPRFSGLQFPNYSSELNVNALELDDSALYLCASSGGRSSYEQYFGPGTRLTVT.

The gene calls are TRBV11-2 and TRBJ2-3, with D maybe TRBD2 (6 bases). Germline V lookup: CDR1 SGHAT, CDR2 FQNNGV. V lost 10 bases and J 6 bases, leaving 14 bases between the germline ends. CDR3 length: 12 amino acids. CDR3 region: CATATSPDTQYF. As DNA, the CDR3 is TGTGCCACCGCGACTAGTCCCGATACGCAGTATTTT. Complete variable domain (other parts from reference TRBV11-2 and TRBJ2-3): EAGVAQSPRYKIIEKRQSVAFWCNPISGHATLYWYQQILGQGPKLLIQFQNNGVVDDSQLPKDRFSAERLKGVDSTLKIQPAKLEDSAVYLCATATSPDTQYFGPGTRLTVL.

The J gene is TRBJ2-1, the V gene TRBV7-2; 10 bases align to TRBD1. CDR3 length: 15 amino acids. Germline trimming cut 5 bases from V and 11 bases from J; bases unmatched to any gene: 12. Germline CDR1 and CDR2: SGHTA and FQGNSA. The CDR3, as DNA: TGTGCCAGCAGCCTAGGGACAGGGGTATATTTACAGCAGTTCTTC. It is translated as CASSLGTGVYLQQFF.

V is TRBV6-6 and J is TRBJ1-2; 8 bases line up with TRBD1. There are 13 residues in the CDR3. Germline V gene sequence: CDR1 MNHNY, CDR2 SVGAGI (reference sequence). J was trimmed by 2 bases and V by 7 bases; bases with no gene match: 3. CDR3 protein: CASISGGNYGYTF. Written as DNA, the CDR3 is TGTGCCAGCATATCAGGGGGCAACTATGGCTACACCTTC.

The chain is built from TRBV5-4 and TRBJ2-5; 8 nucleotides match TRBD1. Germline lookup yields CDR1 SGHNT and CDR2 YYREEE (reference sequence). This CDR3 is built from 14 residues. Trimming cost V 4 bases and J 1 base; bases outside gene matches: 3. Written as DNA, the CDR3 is TGTGCCAGCAGCCATACAGGGGGCCAAGAGACCCAGTACTTC. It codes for CASSHTGGQETQYF.